This T cell receptor (beta chain) comes out of a study of blood T cell repertoires in COVID-19. Study details: T cells, B-cell-depleted T cells, or PBMCs supplied cDNA or gDNA.

Trimming removed 4 bases from V and 4 bases from J; junction bases left unmatched: 6. Germline V gene lookup returns CDR1 LGHDT and CDR2 YNNKEL (reference sequence). The CDR3 is made up of 16 amino acids. The table came from immunoSEQ multiplex PCR; TCRdb's copy has only in-frame clones and leaves some out. In the table there are 300,000 to 400,000 clones, approximately 88% of which are singletons. Material for sequencing was peripheral blood. This chain links TRBV3-1 (or the pseudogene TRBV3-2) with TRBJ2-3; TRBD2 agrees at 12 bases. This sequence was found in a woman aged 25 to 39 with COVID-19, enrolled during active disease. CDR3: CASSPRTSGTADTQYF. The CDR3 DNA sequence: TGTGCCAGCAGCCCCCGGACTAGCGGGACCGCAGATACGCAGTATTTT.